This T cell receptor beta chain was sequenced in a study of beta chain features in type 1 diabetes. Expressed TCRB transcripts got sequenced, as all isolated RNA was reverse transcribed. The protocol was immunoSEQ multiplex PCR, while the TCRdb copy is restricted to in-frame clones and leaves out a portion. This repertoire shows approximately 280,000 clones, approximately 15% found once; its top ten account for approximately 0.015%. Study-wide results and caveats: cDNA-based reads could over-represent cells with high TCR expression. Researchers caution that PCR might favor shorter templates, equally among patients and controls. A moderate, significant TCRB CDR3 shortening appeared in type 1 diabetes across four CD4+ subsets. VDJ junctions in type 1 diabetes patients carried more deletions and fewer insertions.

This clone was seen only a few times. Its target is not known. It was via CD45RO/CCR7/CD25/CD127/CD95/CD27 that CD4+ naive, central memory, regulatory and stem cell-like memory cells were sorted. This sequence was found in a man in his late teens or twenties with type 1 diabetes. The material sequenced was naive CD4+ T cells from blood.

CDR3 DNA sequence: TGTGCCAGCTCACCACCAGGGGTAGGGTCTAACTATGGCTACACCTTC. Encoded protein: CASSPPGVGSNYGYTF. The chain has TRBV18 and TRBJ1-2, with a possible D match to TRBD1 (5 bases). Germline values: CDR1 KGHSH, CDR2 LQKENI. This CDR3 has 16 amino acids. The ends were cut back, 0 bases at V and 0 bases at J, with 11 bases in the middle.